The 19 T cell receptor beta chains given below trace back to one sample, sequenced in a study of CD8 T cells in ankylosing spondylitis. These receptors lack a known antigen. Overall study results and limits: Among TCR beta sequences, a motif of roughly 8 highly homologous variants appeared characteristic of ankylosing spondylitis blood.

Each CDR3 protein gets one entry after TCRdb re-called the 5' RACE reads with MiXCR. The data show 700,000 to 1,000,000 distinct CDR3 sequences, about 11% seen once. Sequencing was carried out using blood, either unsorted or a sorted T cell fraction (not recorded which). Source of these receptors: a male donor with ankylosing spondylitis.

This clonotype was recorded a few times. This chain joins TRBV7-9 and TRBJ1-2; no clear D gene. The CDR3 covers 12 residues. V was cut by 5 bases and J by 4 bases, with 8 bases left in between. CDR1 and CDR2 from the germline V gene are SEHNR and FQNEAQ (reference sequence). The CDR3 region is CASSQEFYGYTF. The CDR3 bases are TGTGCCAGCAGCCAGGAGTTCTATGGCTACACCTTC.

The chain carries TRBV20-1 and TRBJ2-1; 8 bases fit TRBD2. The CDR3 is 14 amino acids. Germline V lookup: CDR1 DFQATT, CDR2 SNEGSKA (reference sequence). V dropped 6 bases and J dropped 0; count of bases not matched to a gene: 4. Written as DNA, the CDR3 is TGCAGTGCAAGTAGCGGGGCCTCCTACAATGAGCAGTTCTTC. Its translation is CSASSGASYNEQFF.

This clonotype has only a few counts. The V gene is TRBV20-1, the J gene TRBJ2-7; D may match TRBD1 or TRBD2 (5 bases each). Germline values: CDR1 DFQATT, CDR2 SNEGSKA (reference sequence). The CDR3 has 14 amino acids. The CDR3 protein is CAFAPGTKIYEQYF. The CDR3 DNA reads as TGCGCCTTCGCCCCCGGGACGAAAATCTACGAGCAGTACTTC.

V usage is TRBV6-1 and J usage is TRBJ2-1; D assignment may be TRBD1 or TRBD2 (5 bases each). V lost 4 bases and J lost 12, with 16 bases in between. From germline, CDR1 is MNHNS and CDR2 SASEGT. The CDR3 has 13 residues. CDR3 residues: CASSALRGWGQFF. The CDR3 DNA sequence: TGTGCCAGCAGTGCCCTACGGGGCTGGGGGCAGTTCTTC.

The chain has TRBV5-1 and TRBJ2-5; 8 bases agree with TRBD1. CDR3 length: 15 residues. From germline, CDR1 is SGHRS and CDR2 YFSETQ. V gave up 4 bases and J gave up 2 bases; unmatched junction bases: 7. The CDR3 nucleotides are TGCGCCAGCAGCCCGCGGGACAGGACACAAGAGACCCAGTACTTC. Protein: CASSPRDRTQETQYF.

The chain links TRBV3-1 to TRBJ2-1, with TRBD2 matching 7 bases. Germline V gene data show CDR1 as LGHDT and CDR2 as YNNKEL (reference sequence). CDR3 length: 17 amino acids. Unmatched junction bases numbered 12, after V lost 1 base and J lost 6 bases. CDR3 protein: CASSQGSGLEPGNEQFF. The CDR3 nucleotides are TGTGCCAGCAGCCAAGGAAGTGGACTAGAGCCGGGCAATGAGCAGTTCTTC.

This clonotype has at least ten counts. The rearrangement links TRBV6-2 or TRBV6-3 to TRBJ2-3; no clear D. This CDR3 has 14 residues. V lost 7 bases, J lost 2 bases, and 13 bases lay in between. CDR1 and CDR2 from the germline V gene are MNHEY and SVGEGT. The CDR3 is CASKFFRTTDTQYF. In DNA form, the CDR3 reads TGTGCCAGCAAATTCTTCCGGACCACAGATACGCAGTATTTT.

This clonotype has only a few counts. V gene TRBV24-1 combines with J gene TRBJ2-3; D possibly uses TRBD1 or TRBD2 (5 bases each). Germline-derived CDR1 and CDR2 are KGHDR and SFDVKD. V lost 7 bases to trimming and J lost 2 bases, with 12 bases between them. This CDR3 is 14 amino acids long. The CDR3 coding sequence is TGTGCCACCAGGGGGACGGAGATCACAGATACGCAGTATTTT. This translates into CATRGTEITDTQYF.

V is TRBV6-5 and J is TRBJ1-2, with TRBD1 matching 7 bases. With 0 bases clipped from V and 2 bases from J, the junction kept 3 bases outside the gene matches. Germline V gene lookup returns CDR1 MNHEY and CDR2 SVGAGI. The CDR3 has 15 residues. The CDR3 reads CASSYSRQGNYGYTF. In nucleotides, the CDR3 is TGTGCCAGCAGTTACTCTCGACAGGGCAACTATGGCTACACCTTC.

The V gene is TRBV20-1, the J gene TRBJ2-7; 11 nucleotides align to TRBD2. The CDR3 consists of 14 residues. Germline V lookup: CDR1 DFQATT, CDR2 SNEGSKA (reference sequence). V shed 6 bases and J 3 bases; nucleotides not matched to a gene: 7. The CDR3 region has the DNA TGCAGTGCGCCCGGGACTAGCGGTCTCTACGAGCAGTACTTC. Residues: CSAPGTSGLYEQYF.

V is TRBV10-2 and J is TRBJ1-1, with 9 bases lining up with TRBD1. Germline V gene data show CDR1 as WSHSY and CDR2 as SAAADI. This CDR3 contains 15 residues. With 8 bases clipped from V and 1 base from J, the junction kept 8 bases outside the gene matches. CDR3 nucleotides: TGCGCCAGCGAGGACAGGGGAGGTGGGAACACTGAAGCTTTCTTT. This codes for CASEDRGGGNTEAFF.

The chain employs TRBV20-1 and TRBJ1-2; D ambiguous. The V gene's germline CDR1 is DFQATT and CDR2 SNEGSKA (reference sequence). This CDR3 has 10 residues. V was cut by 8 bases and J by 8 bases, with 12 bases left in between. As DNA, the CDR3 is TGCAGTTCCTTGGCGGGAGGCTACACCTTC. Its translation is CSSLAGGYTF.

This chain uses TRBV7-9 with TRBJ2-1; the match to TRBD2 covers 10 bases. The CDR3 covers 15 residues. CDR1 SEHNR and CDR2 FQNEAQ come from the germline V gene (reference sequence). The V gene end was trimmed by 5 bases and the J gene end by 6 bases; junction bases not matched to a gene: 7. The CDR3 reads CASSLRTSGLNEQFF. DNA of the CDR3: TGTGCCAGCAGCCTGCGGACTAGCGGACTCAATGAGCAGTTCTTC.

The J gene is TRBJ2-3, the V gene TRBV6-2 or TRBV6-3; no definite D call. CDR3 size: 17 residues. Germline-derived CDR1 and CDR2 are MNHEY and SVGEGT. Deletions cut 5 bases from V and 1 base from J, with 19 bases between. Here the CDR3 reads CASSRRVLPLGTDTQYF. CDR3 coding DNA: TGTGCCAGCAGTCGCCGGGTTTTACCCCTCGGCACAGATACGCAGTATTTT.

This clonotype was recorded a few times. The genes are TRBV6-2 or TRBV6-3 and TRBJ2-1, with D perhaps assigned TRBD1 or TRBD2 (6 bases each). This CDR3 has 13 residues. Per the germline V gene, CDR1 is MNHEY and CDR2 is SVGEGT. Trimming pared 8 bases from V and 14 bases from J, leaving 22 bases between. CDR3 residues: CASVQTPGGREFF. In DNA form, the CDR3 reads TGTGCCAGCGTTCAAACCCCCGGGGGCCGGGAGTTCTTC.

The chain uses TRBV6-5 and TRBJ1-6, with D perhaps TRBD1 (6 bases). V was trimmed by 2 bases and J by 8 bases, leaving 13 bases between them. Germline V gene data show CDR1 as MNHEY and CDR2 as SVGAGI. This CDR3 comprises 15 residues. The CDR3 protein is CASSYDGGGYSPLHF. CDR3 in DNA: TGTGCCAGCAGTTACGACGGTGGGGGCTATTCACCCCTCCACTTT.

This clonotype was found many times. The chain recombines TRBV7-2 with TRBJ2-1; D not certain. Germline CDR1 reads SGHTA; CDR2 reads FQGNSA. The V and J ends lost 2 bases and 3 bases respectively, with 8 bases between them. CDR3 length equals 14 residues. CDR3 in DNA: TGTGCCAGCAGCTTATTACACAGCTACAATGAGCAGTTCTTC. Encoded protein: CASSLLHSYNEQFF.

The CDR3 reads CASSSYSGTEAFF. The CDR3 nucleotides are TGTGCCAGCAGCTCTTACAGCGGCACTGAAGCTTTCTTT. The rearrangement joins TRBV5-5 to TRBJ1-1, with D uncertain. The CDR3 runs to 13 residues. The germline V gene has CDR1 SGHKS and CDR2 YYEKEE (reference sequence). Trimming stripped 3 bases from V and 4 bases from J, with 10 bases between.

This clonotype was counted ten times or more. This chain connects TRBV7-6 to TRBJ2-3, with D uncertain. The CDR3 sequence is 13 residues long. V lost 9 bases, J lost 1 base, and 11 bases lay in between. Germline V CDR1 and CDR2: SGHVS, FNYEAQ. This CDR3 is CASSGERTDTQYF. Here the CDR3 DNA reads TGTGCCAGTAGTGGGGAACGCACAGATACGCAGTATTTT.